This T cell receptor beta chain stems from a study of cytomegalovirus exposure and HLA in healthy donors. Study-level results: The HLA-A and HLA-B alleles of most subjects were reportedly predicted accurately from TCR beta sequences. The authors later found TCR association rates varying by HLA locus, with DRB1 most and HLA-C fewest.

Each donor was healthy, and each was a bone marrow donor. 13 Jbeta primers and 60 Vbeta primers were used for the PCR. Original handling: A follow-up analysis tallied 70 million to 80 million unique TCR beta chains, roughly 11 million shared. The assay was immunoSEQ multiplex PCR, and TCRdb's table has in-frame clones only and misses some. V and J calls and clone size are copied from that table; D and trimming were computed from the DNA. The sample shows roughly 180,000 clones, 80% of them seen only once. Details on this clone: The antigen is undetermined.

Germline CDR1 SGHNT, CDR2 YYREEE (reference sequence). The CDR3 runs 15 residues. With V trimmed by 4 bases and J by 7 bases, 12 bases remained unmatched. This chain joins TRBV5-4 and TRBJ1-2; TRBD1 aligns across 8 bases. Material for sequencing was PBMCs. This clonotype originated in a girl aged 10 to 17 in good health and CMV-seropositive. The CDR3 loop reads CASSTRQGSTPGYTF. CDR3 nucleotide sequence: TGTGCCAGCAGCACGAGACAGGGGAGTACCCCTGGCTACACCTTC. Combining the CDR3 with reference TRBV5-4 and TRBJ1-2 gives the whole variable domain ETGVTQSPTHLIKTRGQQVTLRCSSQSGHNTVSWYQQALGQGPQFIFQYYREEENGRGNFPPRFSGLQFPNYSSELNVNALELDDSALYLCASSTRQGSTPGYTFGSGTRLTVV.